In its sample, the clone carrying this TCR beta chain was seen once. These data come from a study of CD8 T cells in Susac syndrome. V was shortened by 3 bases and J by 7 bases, with 16 bases between the two germline ends. The CDR3 is 14 amino acids. The germline CDR1 and CDR2 sequences are DFQATT and SNEGSKA (reference sequence). The authors reverse transcribed about 0.5 to 1 ug RNA with random hexamers. TCRdb analysed the immunoSEQ multiplex PCR reads with MiXCR anew, one entry per CDR3 protein. The sample lists approximately 140,000 distinct CDR3 sequences; 85% to 95% were seen once. This TCR came from a human donor with multiple sclerosis. This chain joins TRBV20-1 and TRBJ2-1, with D perhaps assigned TRBD1 or TRBD2 (5 bases each). The source material was CD4+ T cells from PBMCs. In nucleotides, the CDR3 is TGCAGTGCTAGGGGGCAGCCCAGAGGGAATGAGCAGTTCTTC. This translates into CSARGQPRGNEQFF.